This T cell receptor (beta chain) comes out of a study of OX40 agonist ivuxolimab in advanced cancers. Study-level background: Ivuxolimab is a fully human IgG2 antibody that activates OX40 (CD134). Every patient in dose escalation had hepatocellular carcinoma, melanoma, renal cell or head and neck cancer. Partial response was recorded in three patients: one hepatocellular carcinoma and two cutaneous melanoma cases.

The repertoire was sequenced with immunoSEQ multiplex PCR; TCRdb's copy has only in-frame clones and lacks some. The sample has about 81,000 clones, approximately 94% seen once; the top ten hold 13% to 15%. This CDR3 contains 14 residues. Germline CDR1 and CDR2: MDHEN and SYDVKM. Between the trimmed V and J ends, which lost 3 bases and 2 bases, there was a span of 8 bases. Sequenced material: CD4+ or CD8+ T cells sorted from blood, taken in a trial of the OX40 agonist ivuxolimab. The clonotype was recovered from an adult with an advanced solid tumor such as melanoma, head and neck, liver or kidney cancer. V is TRBV28 and J is TRBJ2-1; D is ambiguous. The CDR3 loop is CASSLQDPYNEQFF. CDR3 nucleotide sequence: TGTGCCAGCAGTTTGCAGGATCCCTACAATGAGCAGTTCTTC.